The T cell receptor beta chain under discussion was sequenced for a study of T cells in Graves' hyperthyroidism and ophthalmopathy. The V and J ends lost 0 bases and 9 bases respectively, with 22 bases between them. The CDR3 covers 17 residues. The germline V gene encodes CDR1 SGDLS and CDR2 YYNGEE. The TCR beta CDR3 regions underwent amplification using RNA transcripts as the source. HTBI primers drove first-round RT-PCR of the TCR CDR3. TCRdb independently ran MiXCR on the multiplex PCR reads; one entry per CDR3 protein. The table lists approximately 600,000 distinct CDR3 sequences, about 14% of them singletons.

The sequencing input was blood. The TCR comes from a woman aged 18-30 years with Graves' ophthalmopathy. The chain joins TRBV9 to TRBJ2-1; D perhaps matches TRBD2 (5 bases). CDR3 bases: TGTGCCAGCAGCGTAGTTTCCTGGCCTCGGGGTTTCGGTGAGCAGTTCTTC. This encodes CASSVVSWPRGFGEQFF. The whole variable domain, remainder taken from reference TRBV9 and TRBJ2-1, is DSGVTQTPKHLITATGQRVTLRCSPRSGDLSVYWYQQSLDQGLQFLIQYYNGEERAKGNILERFSAQQFPDLHSELNLSSLELGDSALYFCASSVVSWPRGFGEQFFGPGTRLTVL.